This TCR beta chain comes out of a study of CD8+ T cells in alopecia areata. Treatment: oral pan-JAK inhibitor, 5-10 mg twice daily. Extracted RNA was reverse transcribed, and the resulting cDNA served as sequencing template. Produced via immunoSEQ multiplex PCR; TCRdb's table is partial and in-frame only. Of 200,000 to 250,000 clones listed, more than 45% are singletons. The CDR3 has 11 residues. The V end was cut by 2 bases, the J end by 4 bases, with 2 bases between. Germline V gene sequence: CDR1 MNHEY, CDR2 SVGAGI. The sequencing used CD4+ T cells sorted from blood, collected at week 4, from a patient treated with tofacitinib. V gene TRBV6-5 combines with J gene TRBJ1-2; no clear D. This sequence was found in a human donor with alopecia areata. In DNA, the CDR3 is TGTGCCAGCAGTTACAGCTATGGCTACACCTTC. It is translated as CASSYSYGYTF.